This T cell receptor beta chain came from a study of T cell clones after liver transplantation. Study conclusions and caveats: Circulating graft-donor-reactive CD4 TCRbeta sequences fell significantly post-transplant in most of the 8 subjects.

The table came from immunoSEQ multiplex PCR; TCRdb's copy has only in-frame clones and leaves some out. The table has 15,000 to 20,000 clones, around 80% seen once. As regards this clone: Its antigen is not known.

V was cut by 3 bases and J by 10 bases, with 16 bases left in between. The CDR3 spans 14 residues. CDR1 is SGHDT, CDR2 YYEEEE, per germline. This receptor was taken from a human patient who received a liver transplant. Some T cells may arise from the graft donor. V and J are TRBV5-6 and TRBJ1-4, with D possibly matching TRBD1 (6 bases). The sequences come from CD8+ T cells from blood, collected about 50 months after liver transplant. DNA of the CDR3: TGTGCCAGCAGCTCCCAAGGGGGAGGAGTAAAACTGTTTTTT. Protein sequence: CASSSQGGGVKLFF.